This T cell receptor beta chain was captured in a study of blood T cells in healthy people across ages. Next came a second PCR, run for about 6 to 12 cycles, which used a sample-barcoded 5' primer along with a J-beta primer mix. From the 5' RACE reads, TCRdb called clonotypes with MiXCR, one entry per CDR3 protein. The table shows about 1.1 million distinct CDR3 sequences, with about two fifths occurring only once. This CDR3 contains 15 residues. Germline assignment: CDR1 SNHLY and CDR2 FYNNEI. V lost 8 bases and J lost 3, with 16 bases in between. The TCR sequence derives from a man between 18 and 35 years old in good health. Source material: blood. The V and J genes are TRBV2 and TRBJ1-4; D gene uncertain. The CDR3 here is CASSKAGRSNEKLFF. The CDR3 region has the DNA TGTGCCAGCTCGAAGGCTGGACGGTCTAATGAAAAACTGTTTTTT.